The 9 T cell receptor beta chains below come from one sample, sequenced in a study of shared clonotypes between healthy human individuals. Naive CD8 cells, CD45RO-negative and positively selected for CCR7, excluded terminally differentiated effector memory CD45RA+ cells. The assay was immunoSEQ multiplex PCR, and TCRdb's table has in-frame clones only and misses some. This table holds 2 million to 2.5 million clones, approximately 94% found once. The sample consisted of naive CD8+ T cells from PBMCs. These receptors all come from a man younger than 30 in good health. Some clones in this sample may be carry-over from other donors' samples.

The gene calls are TRBV15 and TRBJ1-2; D not certain. CDR1 is LNHNV and CDR2 is YYDKDF in the germline V gene (reference sequence). This CDR3 spans 14 amino acids. Trimming took off 3 bases at V and 1 base at J, with 9 bases between the two ends. The CDR3 sequence is CATSRGNLNYGYTF. In DNA, the CDR3 is TGTGCCACCAGCAGGGGGAACCTTAACTATGGCTACACCTTC.

The chain joins TRBV30 to TRBJ2-1; D assignment may be TRBD1 or TRBD2 (5 bases each). Trimming took off 0 bases at V and 9 bases at J, with 12 bases between the two ends. Germline V gene lookup returns CDR1 GTSNPN and CDR2 SVGIG (reference sequence). The CDR3 sequence is 13 residues long. The chain's CDR3 is CAWSVTKGPEQFF. In DNA form, the CDR3 reads TGTGCCTGGAGTGTTACCAAGGGACCTGAGCAGTTCTTC.

With regard to this clone: The sample holds other DNA sequences that translate to the same CDR3. The V call is TRBV28, the J call TRBJ1-5, with 7 bases identical to TRBD1. This CDR3 is 14 amino acids long. The junction had 6 bases not matched to a gene; V was cut back by 6 bases and J by 4 bases. Germline-derived CDR1 and CDR2 are MDHEN and SYDVKM. The CDR3 sequence: CASSSYRGNQPQHF. The CDR3 coding sequence is TGTGCCAGCAGCTCCTACAGGGGTAATCAGCCCCAGCATTTT.

The chain uses TRBV7-6 and TRBJ2-7, with 13 bases aligning to TRBD2. CDR1 SGHVS and CDR2 FNYEAQ come from the germline V gene. The CDR3 consists of 16 residues. V lost 7 bases to trimming and J lost 3 bases; unmatched junction nucleotides: 9. The DNA of the CDR3 is TGTGCCAGCACTGCAGGGACTAGCGGGACTAACTACGAGCAGTACTTC. Protein: CASTAGTSGTNYEQYF.

In nucleotides, the CDR3 is TGTGCCAGCAGCTTAGTCCGGGCTAACTCTGAATTTGAGCAGTTCTTC. Its protein product is CASSLVRANSEFEQFF. V is TRBV7-9 and J is TRBJ2-1; D unresolved. The CDR3 spans 16 residues. Germline CDR1 is SEHNR and CDR2 is FQNEAQ (reference sequence). The V end lost 1 base, the J end lost 9 bases, and 19 bases lay between the germline ends.

A few counts support this clone. Other DNA sequences in this specimen translate into the identical CDR3. The chain uses TRBV18 and TRBJ1-1; a weak D match, TRBD1 (6 bases). Germline V gene data show CDR1 as KGHSH and CDR2 as LQKENI. The V gene lost 6 bases and the J gene lost 0 bases, with 11 bases spanning the gap. CDR3 size: 14 residues. The CDR3 region is CASSPDRMNTEAFF. The CDR3 DNA follows: TGTGCCAGCTCGCCCGACAGGATGAACACTGAAGCTTTCTTT.

DNA for the CDR3: TGTGCCTGGAGTCCAGCCTACTACGACACCGATAACACCGGGGAGCTGTTTTTT. It codes for CAWSPAYYDTDNTGELFF. The rearrangement uses TRBV30 and TRBJ2-2, with D unresolved. Trimming cost V 2 bases and J 2 bases, with 21 bases left between them. Looked up from germline, CDR1 is GTSNPN and CDR2 is SVGIG (reference sequence). The CDR3 runs 18 residues.

This clone was counted a single time. J is TRBJ1-1 and V is TRBV19, with D perhaps TRBD1 (6 bases). CDR1 and CDR2 from the germline V gene are LNHDA and SQIVND (reference sequence). The CDR3 sequence is 16 residues long. The V end lost 7 bases, the J end lost 5 bases, and 23 bases lay between the germline ends. In DNA form, the CDR3 reads TGTGCCAGTACCGCCGGCAGGGGTAGATCGAGGACTGAAGCTTTCTTT. This sequence encodes CASTAGRGRSRTEAFF.

This clone was counted once. The chain joins TRBV11-2 to TRBJ1-1, with 10 bases aligning to TRBD1. The V segment lost 5 bases and the J segment 3 bases; nucleotides outside the gene matches: 6. The CDR3 length is 15 residues. Per germline, CDR1 SGHAT and CDR2 FQNNGV. The CDR3 sequence is CASSNRQGAYTEAFF. The CDR3 DNA reads TGTGCCAGCAGCAATCGACAGGGGGCCTACACTGAAGCTTTCTTT.